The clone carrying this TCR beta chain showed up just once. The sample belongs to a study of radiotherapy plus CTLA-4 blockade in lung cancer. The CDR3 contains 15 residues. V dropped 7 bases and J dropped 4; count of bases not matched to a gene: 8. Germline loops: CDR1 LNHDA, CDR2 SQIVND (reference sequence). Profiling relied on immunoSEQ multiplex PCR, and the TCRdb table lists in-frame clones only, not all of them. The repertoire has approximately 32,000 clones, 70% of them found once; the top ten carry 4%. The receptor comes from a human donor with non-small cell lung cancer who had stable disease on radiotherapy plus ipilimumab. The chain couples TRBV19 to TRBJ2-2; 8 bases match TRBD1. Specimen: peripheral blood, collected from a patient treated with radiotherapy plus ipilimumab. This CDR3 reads CASTPGQAGTGELFF. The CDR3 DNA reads TGTGCCAGTACTCCGGGACAGGCGGGCACCGGGGAGCTGTTTTTT.